This entry lists 14 T cell receptor beta chains sequenced from one sample in a study of blood T cell repertoires in COVID-19. Profiling relied on immunoSEQ multiplex PCR, and the TCRdb table lists in-frame clones only, not all of them. The data contain about 99,000 clones, about four fifths of them singletons. The specimen was peripheral blood. All receptors come from a woman over 75 with active or convalescent COVID-19.

The V gene is TRBV3-1 (or the pseudogene TRBV3-2), the J gene TRBJ2-3, with 8 nucleotides matching TRBD2. Germline V gene sequence: CDR1 LGHDT, CDR2 YNNKEL (reference sequence). V shed 4 bases and J 2 bases; nucleotides not matched to a gene: 8. CDR3 length equals 16 residues. The CDR3: CASSPGGQEHTDTQYF. The DNA for the CDR3 is TGTGCCAGCAGCCCGGGAGGGCAGGAGCACACAGATACGCAGTATTTT.

The chain has TRBV4-1 and TRBJ2-3, with 7 bases lining up with TRBD1. From germline, CDR1 is MGHRA and CDR2 YSYEKL. The V gene end was trimmed by 2 bases and the J gene end by 0 bases; junction bases not matched to a gene: 5. The CDR3 is 16 amino acids. CDR3 amino acids: CASSQLTGTSTDTQYF. The DNA of the CDR3 is TGCGCCAGCAGCCAACTGACAGGGACCAGCACAGATACGCAGTATTTT.

The rearrangement joins TRBV19 to TRBJ2-3; 9 bases are a match to TRBD1. With V trimmed by 4 bases and J by 5 bases, 7 bases remained unmatched. The CDR3 is 15 amino acids. Germline lookup yields CDR1 LNHDA and CDR2 SQIVND (reference sequence). CDR3 residues: CASSSLRQGGDTQYF. The CDR3 region has the DNA TGTGCCAGTAGTAGCCTACGACAGGGGGGAGATACGCAGTATTTT.

This clone showed up just a few times. The chain is built from TRBV7-8 and TRBJ1-5, with 8 nucleotides matching TRBD1. CDR3 length: 15 residues. CDR1 and CDR2 (germline): SGHVS, FQNEAQ. V was pared by 5 bases and J by 6 bases, with 9 bases of the junction left unmatched. The CDR3 is CASSTTGGGSQPQHF. Here the CDR3 DNA reads TGTGCCAGCAGCACAACAGGGGGGGGGAGTCAGCCCCAGCATTTT. The full variable domain, completed using reference TRBV7-8 and TRBJ1-5, is GAGVSQSPRYKVAKRGQDVALRCDPISGHVSLFWYQQALGQGPEFLTYFQNEAQLDKSGLPSDRFFAERPEGSVSTLKIQRTQQEDSAVYLCASSTTGGGSQPQHFGDGTRLSIL.

V and J are TRBV5-1 and TRBJ2-7; TRBD1 agrees at 9 bases. CDR3 size: 15 residues. Unmatched junction bases numbered 9, after V lost 3 bases and J lost 5 bases. CDR1 is SGHRS and CDR2 is YFSETQ in the germline V gene. The DNA for the CDR3 is TGCGCCAGCAGCTCGTGGACAGGGGAGTTGGACGAGCAGTACTTC. Translation: CASSSWTGELDEQYF.

This clone was found a few times. This chain links TRBV7-9 with TRBJ1-6; 9 bases are shared with TRBD1. J lost 7 bases, V lost 6 bases, and 4 bases had no gene match. This CDR3 spans 14 amino acids. Germline CDR1 SEHNR, CDR2 FQNEAQ (reference sequence). Written as DNA, the CDR3 is TGTGCCAGCAGTCAGGGACAGGGAAATTCACCCCTCCACTTT. Translating it yields CASSQGQGNSPLHF.

This clone was detected only once. This chain joins TRBV7-2 and TRBJ2-7, with 7 bases fitting TRBD2. This CDR3 has 15 amino acids. The trim removed 1 base at V and 6 bases at J, leaving 9 bases unmatched. CDR1 SGHTA and CDR2 FQGNSA come from the germline V gene. CDR3 protein: CASSLEGGSYSEQYF. DNA of the CDR3: TGTGCCAGCAGCTTAGAGGGCGGGAGTTATAGCGAGCAGTACTTC.

The chain links TRBV13 to TRBJ2-2; D perhaps matches TRBD2 (5 bases). CDR3 length equals 16 residues. V lost 6 bases and J 2 bases, leaving 16 bases between the germline ends. From germline, CDR1 is PRHDT and CDR2 FYEKMQ (reference sequence). CDR3 amino acids: CASRPLASLNTGELFF. The CDR3 coding sequence is TGTGCCAGCAGACCTCTCGCTAGCCTAAACACCGGGGAGCTGTTTTTT.

The chain recombines TRBV15 with TRBJ2-7; a possible D gene is TRBD2 (5 bases). This CDR3 is built from 17 residues. V was pared by 0 bases and J by 4 bases, with 19 bases between. Germline CDR1 LNHNV, CDR2 YYDKDF (reference sequence). The CDR3 reads CATSREVWGDLDYEQYF. In DNA, the CDR3 is TGTGCCACCAGCAGAGAAGTTTGGGGAGACCTAGATTACGAGCAGTACTTC. The full variable domain, rest sourced from reference TRBV15 and TRBJ2-7, is DAMVIQNPRYQVTQFGKPVTLSCSQTLNHNVMYWYQQKSSQAPKLLFHYYDKDFNNEADTPDNFQSRRPNTSFCFLDIRSPGLGDTAMYLCATSREVWGDLDYEQYFGPGTRLTVT.

This rearrangement joins TRBV5-1 to TRBJ1-1; a weak D match, TRBD1 (6 bases). The CDR3 is made up of 14 amino acids. The V end was cut by 0 bases, the J end by 2 bases, with 8 bases between. The germline V gene encodes CDR1 SGHRS and CDR2 YFSETQ. CDR3 in amino acids: CASSLDRANTEAFF. Here the CDR3 DNA reads TGCGCCAGCAGCTTGGACAGGGCAAACACTGAAGCTTTCTTT.

This clone has only a few counts. The chain recombines TRBV9 with TRBJ2-1; TRBD1 aligns across 11 bases. The ends lost 4 bases at V and 7 bases at J; junction bases unmatched: 10. Germline CDR1 and CDR2: SGDLS and YYNGEE. The CDR3 is made up of 16 amino acids. The DNA of the CDR3 is TGTGCCAGCAGCCCTCGGACAGGGGGCCTGTGGAATGAGCAGTTCTTC. Protein: CASSPRTGGLWNEQFF.

This chain uses TRBV9 with TRBJ2-2; 9 nucleotides line up with TRBD2. V dropped 4 bases and J dropped 6; count of bases not matched to a gene: 7. There are 15 residues in the CDR3. Germline V gene data show CDR1 as SGDLS and CDR2 as YYNGEE. The CDR3: CASSRSGRKAGELFF. The CDR3 nucleotides are TGTGCCAGCAGCAGAAGCGGGAGGAAGGCCGGGGAGCTGTTTTTT.

V and J are TRBV2 and TRBJ2-7, with a weak D call TRBD1 (6 bases). CDR3 length: 13 amino acids. V lost 4 bases and J 2 bases, leaving 9 bases between the germline ends. CDR1 and CDR2 (germline): SNHLY, FYNNEI. The CDR3 region is CASSVGAPYEQYF. The CDR3 nucleotides read TGTGCCAGCAGTGTGGGGGCCCCCTACGAGCAGTACTTC.

In its sample, this clone was seen once. This chain connects TRBV9 to TRBJ2-5, with D possibly being TRBD1 (6 bases). Deletions cut 3 bases from V and 5 bases from J, with 17 bases between. This CDR3 is 15 amino acids long. The germline gives CDR1 SGDLS, CDR2 YYNGEE. In DNA form, the CDR3 reads TGTGCCAGCAGCGCACAGGGACAAGGTGGTGAGACCCAGTACTTC. This codes for CASSAQGQGGETQYF. Supplemented by reference TRBV9 and TRBJ2-5, the full variable domain reads DSGVTQTPKHLITATGQRVTLRCSPRSGDLSVYWYQQSLDQGLQFLIQYYNGEERAKGNILERFSAQQFPDLHSELNLSSLELGDSALYFCASSAQGQGGETQYFGPGTRLLVL.